This TCR beta chain was recovered during a study of T cells in Graves' hyperthyroidism and ophthalmopathy. Used for diagnoses were clinical symptoms, serum thyroxine and TRAb, thyroid ultrasound and orbital computed tomography. The sample holds many counts of this clonotype. V gave up 5 bases and J gave up 0 bases, with 5 bases separating them. This CDR3 has 13 amino acids. RNA transcripts were the template for amplifying TCR beta CDR3 regions. The TCR CDR3 was amplified in a first-round RT-PCR using the HTBI primer set. From the multiplex PCR reads, TCRdb called clonotypes with MiXCR, one entry per CDR3 protein. The table lists about 200,000 distinct CDR3 sequences, roughly a sixth of them singletons, with 53% in the top ten.

The genes are TRBV12-3 or TRBV12-4 and TRBJ1-3; no firm D call. This receptor was identified in a woman between 50 and 59 years old with Graves' hyperthyroidism. Sequencing input: blood. The CDR3 protein is CASSPFSGNTIYF. For the CDR3, the DNA is TGTGCCAGCAGTCCCTTCTCTGGAAACACCATATATTTT.